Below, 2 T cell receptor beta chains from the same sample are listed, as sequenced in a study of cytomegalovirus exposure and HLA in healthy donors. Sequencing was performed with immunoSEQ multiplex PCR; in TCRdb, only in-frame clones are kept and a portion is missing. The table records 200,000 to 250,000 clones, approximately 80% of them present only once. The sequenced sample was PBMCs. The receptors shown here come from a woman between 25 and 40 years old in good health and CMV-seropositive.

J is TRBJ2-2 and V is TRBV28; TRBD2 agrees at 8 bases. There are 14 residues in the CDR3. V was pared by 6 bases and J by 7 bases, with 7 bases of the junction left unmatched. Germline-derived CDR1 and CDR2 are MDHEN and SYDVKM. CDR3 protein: CASSPGGAVGELFF. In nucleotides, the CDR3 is TGTGCCAGCAGCCCCGGGGGGGCGGTCGGGGAGCTGTTTTTT.

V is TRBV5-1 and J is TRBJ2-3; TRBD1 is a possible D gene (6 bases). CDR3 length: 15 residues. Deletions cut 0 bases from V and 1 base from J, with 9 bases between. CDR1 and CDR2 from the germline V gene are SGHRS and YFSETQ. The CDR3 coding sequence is TGCGCCAGCAGCTTGGCGGACAGTCGCACAGATACGCAGTATTTT. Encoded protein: CASSLADSRTDTQYF.